This T cell receptor beta chain derives from a study of shared clonotypes between healthy human individuals (dated by TCRdb to the early 2020s). With respect to the entire study: The cohort comprised two women and a few men aged 18 to 49 years. Blood TCR repertoires of four to six healthy adults were deeply sequenced to estimate repertoire size and the extent of clonotype sharing between individuals. For each donor, CD4 naive and CD4 memory were each given three plates, CD8 naive was given two plates, and CD8 memory was given one plate. Different laboratories and diverse techniques were used to prepare libraries and sequence TCR repertoires, to increase sequencing depth and limit assay-specific biases. Each donor's leukapheresis produced roughly between roughly 0.85 and 9.5 billion PBMCs.

TCR CDR3 regions were amplified from genomic DNA by multiplex PCR using the deep immunoSEQ assay. Extracted genomic DNA from each cell subset was distributed evenly across all wells of several immunoSEQ 96-well plates, and each plate was treated as a replicate. For sorted subsets, each replicate PCR was loaded with approximately 0.2 ug genomic DNA, equivalent to about 30,000 T cell genomes. The purified libraries were quantified using a Qubit 3.0 fluorometer, sized with a Bioanalyzer 2100, and then quantified again using the KAPA Library Quantification kit. Every immunoSEQ 96-well plate was sequenced on a separate single-read 150-cycle Illumina NextSeq 550 flow cell. The authors processed their data as follows. Because the immunoSEQ output held only junctional sequences and lacked quality scores, the filtering could not match the filtering applied to full-length reads. Sequences were annotated with PyIR, a Python wrapper for IgBLAST v1.9, using IMGT germline references to assign V/J genes and CDR3. Reads with weak V/J assignments (E-value above 1e-6), missing CDR3, stop codons, out-of-frame junctions, or ambiguous translated residues were removed. V3J clonotypes were defined as sequences sharing an identical inferred V gene, J gene, and CDR3 amino acid sequence. Percentage overlap between repertoires was calculated by dividing the number of shared unique clonotypes by the size of the smaller repertoire. Three approaches were used to assess repertoire richness: RTK rarefaction, the Chao1 estimator, and Recon v2.1 estimates of unobserved clonotypes. Generation probabilities for all TCRbeta clonotypes obtained by the gDNA method from several donors were computed using OLGA. TCRdb's version of the immuneACCESS table is confined to in-frame rearrangements and falls short of the full clone set. An unresolved V gene accounts for under half of the shortfall where checked; the remainder is of unknown origin. V and J calls and clone size are copied from that table; D and trimming were computed from the DNA. The sample yields about 2 million clones; about 95% were counted once. The top ten hold around 1.1% of the sample.

Regarding this clone: This receptor's antigen is unknown. The record has no base qualities; no much larger clone is one base away.

General study outcomes and caveats: Incomplete sequencing was indicated by rarefaction of sorted-subset datasets, despite the large sequencing depth. Naive subsets generally had larger estimated clonotype richness than memory subsets. Sampling was limited to blood, and TCR repertoires in tissue likely differ from TCR repertoires in blood. Higher generation probabilities were observed for clonotypes shared by all four sorted-subset donors than for non-shared clonotypes. Because the study included only a small number of donors, the genetic and exposure-history diversity represented was limited. About 5% of naive CD4, approximately 3.7% of naive CD8, roughly 2.4% of memory CD4, and 0.4% of memory CD8 clonotypes were shared across several donors. Pairwise subsampling indicated that sequencing depth was expected to affect the degree of clonotype sharing among donors.

Taken from the germline V gene, the CDR1 and CDR2 loops are WSHSY and SAAADI. Spanning cysteine to phenylalanine, the CDR3 consists of 12 amino acids. The CDR3 DNA has 36 bases and is translated from base 1. V is cut by 5 bases and J by 4 bases, and the space between the germline ends is 9 bases. For the CD8 naive samples, CD45RO-negative cells were positively selected for CCR7, yielding a CD45RA+CCR7+ population from which TemRA cells were excluded. Donors were healthy HIV-negative adults with no recently reported acute infections or vaccinations. Every donor was a Caucasian adult living in Nashville, Tennessee, USA. Blood was obtained by leukapheresis, after which PBMCs were separated by Ficoll-Histopaque density gradient centrifugation and cryopreserved in liquid nitrogen vapor phase. Purity and quantity of every magnetically sorted T cell population were checked by analytical flow cytometry. From each sorted fraction, genomic DNA was isolated and quantified by UV absorbance on a Nanodrop 2000c.

This clonotype was obtained from a man younger than 35 in good health. This chain is built from TRBV10-2 and TRBJ2-7, with the D gene not clear enough to name. The source material was naive CD8+ T cells sorted from blood. The cell subset or site label, as the study defines it: CD45RA+CCR7+. CDR3 reads: CASSFDGYEQYF. In nucleotide form, the sequence is TGCGCCAGCAGTTTCGACGGGTACGAGCAGTACTTC.